This T cell receptor (beta chain) is drawn from a study of post-analysis software for immune sequencing data (dated by TCRdb to the mid-2010s). Turning to the overall study: Disease courses on record covered relapsing-remitting, secondary progressive and progressive-relapsing multiple sclerosis, though some patients had no subtype annotation. The patient repertoires were compared against more than 10 previously published healthy control repertoires obtained from donors aged 6 to 25 years. A subset of samples was prepared in parallel using single-end sample barcoding, then pooled and co-amplified after Illumina adapter ligation. Overall study results and their limits: Roughly 5 TRBV segments, including TRBV5-6, TRBV5-1 and TRBV20-1, were significantly more frequent in patients than controls. Direct clustering with F measure revealed strong co-clustering of samples prepared in the same batch, which led to a batch-effect correction. The control group was slightly older than the multiple sclerosis patient group. Multiple sclerosis patients had significantly lower normalized Chao1 diversity than controls, a result that suggests substantial peripheral T-cell clonal expansion.

Library construction relied on PCR. Instrument on record: Illumina HiSeq 2500. To reduce PCR and sequencing biases, unique molecular identifiers were incorporated into the TCR beta cDNA libraries. Per 1 to 10 million input T cells, roughly 500,000 cDNA molecules were obtained, such that each molecule approximated one T cell. The patient libraries were prepared and sequenced with the same protocol used for the earlier healthy control dataset. Within a given batch, samples were prepared together, multiplexed and sequenced on the same HiSeq lane. Per the authors' processing: Raw barcoded reads were processed with MIGEC, and single-read molecular identifier groups were discarded before consensus assembly and CDR3 extraction. Clonotype tables were post-analysed with VDJtools, and diversity was normalized by down-sampling all datasets to the smallest sample size. In repertoire overlap clustering, CDR3 amino acid sequences, but not nucleotide sequences, were matched to correct batch-related cross-sample contamination. The raw public data were reprocessed by TCRdb itself: fastp quality trimming at Q25, MiXCR clonotype calling, in-frame beta chains only. Rows with one shared CDR3 protein collapse into an entry with the most common genes and DNA. The V and J calls come from TCRdb's annotation, not from the publication. The sample yields about 540,000 distinct CDR3 sequences; under 40% were counted once. Jointly, the top ten make up around 6.1% of the sample.

This clonotype appeared a few times. It lacks a known antigen. There are no base qualities to consult, and no much larger clone falls within one base. From its cysteine to its phenylalanine, the CDR3 spans 17 amino acids. Here the CDR3 DNA is all that survives: 51 bases in frame from base 1. V and J lose 0 bases and 0 bases, and a span of 14 bases separates them. CDR1 SGHVS and CDR2 FNYEAQ are derived from the germline V gene. To demonstrate the VDJtools post-analysis software, TCR beta repertoires were profiled from the peripheral blood of over ten young patients with multiple sclerosis. The multiple sclerosis patients were children and adolescents ranging in age from about 6 to 16 years.

The chain employs TRBV7-6 and TRBJ1-2, with a tentative D gene TRBD1 over 5 matching bases. Sequenced material: blood. The TCR sequence derives from a girl aged 2 to 17 with multiple sclerosis. The CDR3 has the sequence CASSLAPLDTANYGYTF. DNA sequence: TGTGCCAGCAGCTTAGCCCCCTTGGACACTGCTAACTATGGCTACACCTTC.